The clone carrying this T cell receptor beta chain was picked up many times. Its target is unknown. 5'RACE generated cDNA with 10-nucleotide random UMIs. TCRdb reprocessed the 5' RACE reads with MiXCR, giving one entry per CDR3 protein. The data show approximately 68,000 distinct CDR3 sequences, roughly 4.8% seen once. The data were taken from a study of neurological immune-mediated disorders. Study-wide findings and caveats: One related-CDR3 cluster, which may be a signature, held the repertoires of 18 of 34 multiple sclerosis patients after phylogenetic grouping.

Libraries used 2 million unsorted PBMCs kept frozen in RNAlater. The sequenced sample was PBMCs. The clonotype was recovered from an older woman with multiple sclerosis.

The CDR3 is CASSLDTTGGPLHF. The CDR3 DNA sequence: TGCGCCAGCAGCTTGGACACGACCGGGGGACCCCTCCACTTT. This sequence joins TRBV5-1 and TRBJ1-6; TRBD1 is a possible D gene (5 bases). The CDR3 has 14 amino acids. CDR1 and CDR2 (germline): SGHRS, YFSETQ. V shed 0 bases and J shed 12 bases, with 13 bases lying between them.